This T cell receptor beta chain was recovered during a study of shared clonotypes between healthy human individuals. Germline V gene lookup returns CDR1 MNHEY and CDR2 SVGAGI. With V trimmed by 4 bases and J by 4 bases, 7 bases remained unmatched. The CDR3 length is 14 residues. Sequencing used immunoSEQ multiplex PCR; TCRdb keeps in-frame clones, though not all of them. The sample consists of approximately 980,000 clones, 76% of them appearing once. This sequence joins TRBV6-5 and TRBJ2-7; 7 bases agree with TRBD2. This clonotype was sampled from a man younger than 30 in good health. The specimen was memory CD4+ T cells sorted from blood. As for subset: CD45RA-negative fraction. The CDR3 loop is CASSSPGLTYEQYF. In DNA, the CDR3 is TGTGCCAGCAGTTCTCCGGGACTAACTTACGAGCAGTACTTC.